The rows below give T cell receptor beta chains drawn from one sample of a study of cytomegalovirus exposure and HLA in healthy donors. Repertoires were generated with immunoSEQ multiplex PCR, while TCRdb's copy carries only in-frame clones and drops some. This sample yields more than 130,000 clones, of which 60% to 80% are seen a single time; 5.1% belongs to the top ten. Sequences were obtained from PBMCs. The receptors derive from a male donor in good health and CMV-seronegative. Each CDR3 is given with its conserved first and last residue. Each record gives: D gene, J gene, clone size, V gene, CDR3 DNA, CDR3 protein. A D gene is named only where the DNA matches it firmly. The size entry is marked missing in some rows and otherwise reads once, few, many or a size class.

.	TRBJ2-4	.	TRBV5-6	TGTGCCAGCAGCTTGAAAGACAGAAAAAACATTCAGTACTTC	CASSLKDRKNIQYF
TRBD2	TRBJ2-3	.	TRBV30	TGTGCCTGGAGACTAGCGGGCCGGGATACGCAGTATTTT	CAWRLAGRDTQYF
TRBD2	TRBJ2-7	.	TRBV28	TGTGCCAGCAGAAGCGGGGGGGCCCTCTACGAGCAGTACTTC	CASRSGGALYEQYF
TRBD1	TRBJ2-3	.	TRBV4-3	TGCGCCAGCAGCTCCGGACAGGGTTGGACGGATACGCAGTATTTT	CASSSGQGWTDTQYF
TRBD1	TRBJ2-1	.	TRBV20-1	TGCAGTGCTCGGGACAGGCATGAGCGGTTCTTC	CSARDRHERFF
.	TRBJ1-6	.	TRBV5-1	TGCGCCAGCAGCTTTTCCGGGGGGCTTAAGTCCTATAATTCACCCCTCCACTTT	CASSFSGGLKSYNSPLHF
.	TRBJ2-1	few	TRBV27	TGTGCCACTACAACAGCCCCAGGTTACGATGAGCAGTTCTTC	CATTTAPGYDEQFF
TRBD1	TRBJ2-7	.	TRBV6-4	TGTGCCAGCCCCGACAGGGGGCTTAAGGCCTACGAGCAGTACTTC	CASPDRGLKAYEQYF
.	TRBJ1-6	.	TRBV28	TGTGCCAGCAGTTGGGACACCGAATCCACACCCCTCCACTTT	CASSWDTESTPLHF
TRBD1	TRBJ1-4	.	TRBV6-6	TGTGCCAGCAGTTACTCGACAGGGACTAATGAAAAACTGTTTTTT	CASSYSTGTNEKLFF
TRBD2	TRBJ2-3	.	TRBV7-2	TGTGCCAGCAGCACCAAGCGGGGGGGGAGCACAGATACGCAGTATTTT	CASSTKRGGSTDTQYF
.	TRBJ1-4	.	TRBV15	TGTGCCACCAGCAGAGAATCCAGGGGTGACGAAAAACTGTTTTTT	CATSRESRGDEKLFF
TRBD2	TRBJ2-3	.	TRBV7-3	TGTGCCAGCAGCTTAACCGGGACTAGCGTGTTCCCCGATACGCAGTATTTT	CASSLTGTSVFPDTQYF
.	TRBJ2-6	.	TRBV4-2	TGTGCCAGCAGCCAGACCTCGACAGACTCTGGGGCCAACGTCCTGACTTTC	CASSQTSTDSGANVLTF
.	TRBJ1-2	.	TRBV6-6	TGTGCCAGCAGACGCAGACTCAAGACTAACTATGGCTACACCTTC	CASRRRLKTNYGYTF
.	TRBJ2-7	.	TRBV4-3	TGCGCCAGCAGCCAAGAATGGACAGACTCCTACGAGCAGTACTTC	CASSQEWTDSYEQYF